This TCR beta chain was observed in a study of shared clonotypes between healthy human individuals. Study-level information: Three plates were used per donor for CD4 naive, three for CD4 memory, two for CD8 naive and one for CD8 memory.

Profiled with immunoSEQ multiplex PCR; TCRdb holds only in-frame clones, not every one. The sample carries millions of clones, around 90% recorded once. This clone was detected only once. Its antigen is undetermined. Overall study findings and caveats: Depth of sequencing was expected to influence donor clonotype sharing.

The CDR3 is 15 amino acids. V lost 0 bases and J lost 3; bases outside the gene matches: 4. Germline values: CDR1 KGHSH, CDR2 LQKENI. The V call is TRBV18, the J call TRBJ2-7; 8 nucleotides line up with TRBD1. This sequence was found in a man younger than 30 in good health. Sequences were obtained from naive CD4+ T cells sorted from blood. Subset in this sample: CD45RA+ positively selected. The CDR3 loop reads CASSPPTGGIYEQYF. The CDR3 DNA follows: TGTGCCAGCTCACCACCCACAGGGGGTATCTACGAGCAGTACTTC.